Following are 28 T cell receptor beta chains from one sample sequenced in a study of blood T cells in healthy people across ages. It was with a sample-barcoded 5' primer and a J-beta primer mix that a second PCR of roughly 7 to 12 cycles was run. One entry per CDR3 protein results from TCRdb running MiXCR on the 5' RACE reads. The sample consists of about 580,000 distinct CDR3 sequences, around 50% of them appearing once. Input material: blood. The receptor set was obtained from an elderly man in good health.

CDR3 region: CASSQATSGNPDTQYF. CDR3 in DNA: TGCGCCAGCAGCCAAGCGACTAGCGGGAACCCAGATACGCAGTATTTT. This sequence joins TRBV4-1 and TRBJ2-3, with 11 nucleotides matching TRBD2. The CDR3 is 16 residues long. The V gene's germline CDR1 is MGHRA and CDR2 YSYEKL. Trimming took 1 base from V and 4 from J; bases not matched to a gene: 4.

J is TRBJ2-4 and V is TRBV20-1; D call uncertain. The J call is in doubt because the DNA end fits TRBJ2-7 better. This CDR3 contains 14 residues. Germline V lookup: CDR1 DFQATT, CDR2 SNEGSKA (reference sequence). The DNA for the CDR3 is TGCAGTGCTAGTAAACTCGTAGGTCCGTACGAGCAGTACTTC. It encodes CSASKLVGPYEQYF.

V gene TRBV7-9 combines with J gene TRBJ2-5, with 9 bases lining up with TRBD2. Germline values: CDR1 SEHNR, CDR2 FQNEAQ (reference sequence). The junction had 10 bases not matched to a gene; V was cut back by 4 bases and J by 7 bases. CDR3 length: 15 residues. CDR3 amino acids: CASSSTVAGARTQYF. CDR3 DNA sequence: TGTGCCAGCAGCTCCACTGTAGCGGGAGCGAGGACCCAGTACTTC.

This clonotype was seen a few times. The chain's CDR3 is CSVSVHGYTF. CDR3 DNA sequence: TGCAGCGTTTCCGTCCATGGCTACACCTTC. This chain connects TRBV29-1 to TRBJ1-2, with D hard to call. With 5 bases removed from V and 6 bases from J, the gap between germline ends came to 7 bases. CDR1 and CDR2 from the germline V gene are SQVTM and ANQGSEA. The CDR3 contains 10 residues.

The chain recombines TRBV15 with TRBJ1-2; D gene uncertain. Trimming stripped 1 base from V and 3 bases from J, with 9 bases between. CDR3 length equals 14 residues. Germline-derived CDR1 and CDR2 are LNHNV and YYDKDF (reference sequence). CDR3 sequence: CATSRVEQYYGYTF. The CDR3 DNA sequence: TGTGCCACCAGCAGAGTAGAGCAGTACTATGGCTACACCTTC.

The CDR3 here is CASGPGQGSVEQYF. DNA for the CDR3: TGTGCCAGCGGGCCGGGACAGGGGTCTGTCGAGCAGTACTTC. The rearrangement links TRBV4-2 to TRBJ2-7; 10 positions match TRBD1. V shed 8 bases, J shed 6 bases, and the junction held 10 bases outside the gene matches. Germline V gene sequence: CDR1 LGHNA, CDR2 YNFKEQ. The CDR3 extends over 14 amino acids.

The V and J genes are TRBV6-2 or TRBV6-3 and TRBJ2-7, with D maybe TRBD1 (5 bases). V lost 6 bases and J 4 bases, leaving 22 bases between the germline ends. This CDR3 contains 16 residues. Germline V CDR1 and CDR2: MNHEY, SVGEGT. CDR3 DNA: TGTGCCAGCAGAAAATGGGGCGCGAGATCCCCTTACGAGCAGTACTTC. Translated, it gives CASRKWGARSPYEQYF.

As regards this clonotype: Just one base apart from a much larger clone, this may be a read error. This chain uses TRBV6-1 with TRBJ2-3, with D tentatively TRBD2 (5 bases). This CDR3 has 18 residues. Germline V gene sequence: CDR1 MNHNS, CDR2 SASEGT. V gave up 7 bases and J gave up 6 bases, with 29 bases separating them. DNA for the CDR3: TGTGCCAGCACTAACAGCAGGAGGTTCGGGTTCGACTCGGATACGCAGTATTTT. It translates to CASTNSRRFGFDSDTQYF.

This clonotype was counted only a few times. V gene TRBV20-1 combines with J gene TRBJ1-5; the match to TRBD1 covers 8 bases. Germline CDR1 DFQATT, CDR2 SNEGSKA (reference sequence). The J segment lost 4 bases and the V segment lost 3 bases, leaving 5 bases of the junction unmatched. This CDR3 contains 14 residues. The CDR3 is CSASQGQGNQPQHF. CDR3 sequence (DNA): TGCAGTGCTAGCCAAGGACAGGGAAATCAGCCCCAGCATTTT.

This rearrangement joins TRBV20-1 to TRBJ1-2; D is possibly TRBD1 (5 bases). Germline CDR1 DFQATT, CDR2 SNEGSKA (reference sequence). V dropped 5 bases and J dropped 4 bases, with 14 bases sitting between them. The CDR3 covers 13 residues. CDR3 nucleotide sequence: TGCAGTGCTGCCCGGGGAGACAGCTATGGCTACACCTTC. It encodes CSAARGDSYGYTF.

The chain uses TRBV9 and TRBJ2-3; 7 bases map to TRBD2. Germline assignment: CDR1 SGDLS and CDR2 YYNGEE. The CDR3 runs 14 residues. With 3 bases clipped from V and 3 bases from J, the junction kept 4 bases outside the gene matches. The chain's CDR3 is CASSGGGYTDTQYF. The CDR3, as DNA: TGTGCCAGCAGCGGGGGGGGTTATACAGATACGCAGTATTTT.

V is TRBV7-3 and J is TRBJ2-6, with TRBD1 as a possible D gene (6 bases). CDR1 and CDR2 from the germline V gene are SGHTA and FQGTGA. The CDR3 has 17 residues. V was cut by 2 bases and J by 4 bases, with 15 bases left in between. CDR3 sequence reads: CASSLGGAPSGANVLTF. In nucleotides, the CDR3 is TGTGCCAGCAGCTTAGGGGGCGCCCCTTCCGGGGCCAACGTCCTGACTTTC.

This clonotype was counted a single time. The chain couples TRBV7-8 to TRBJ1-1; D unclear. CDR3 length: 15 amino acids. The germline V gene encodes CDR1 SGHVS and CDR2 FQNEAQ. Trimming left V 3 bases short and J 4 bases short, with 15 bases between. The CDR3 reads CASSFRRDWFTEAFF. Here the CDR3 DNA reads TGTGCCAGCAGCTTCAGGAGGGATTGGTTCACTGAAGCTTTCTTT.

This clonotype appeared a few times. The CDR3: CASSPLSGIDNEQFF. CDR3 sequence (DNA): TGTGCCAGCAGCCCCCTTAGCGGAATTGACAATGAGCAGTTCTTC. The genes are TRBV7-2 and TRBJ2-1; tentatively, D is TRBD2 (6 bases). Trimming pared 5 bases from V and 5 bases from J, leaving 16 bases between. The germline gives CDR1 SGHTA, CDR2 FQGNSA. CDR3 length: 15 amino acids.

V is TRBV6-5 and J is TRBJ2-7; 7 bases fit TRBD1. Germline V gene data show CDR1 as MNHEY and CDR2 as SVGAGI. The CDR3 runs to 10 residues. Written as DNA, the CDR3 is TGTGCAACAGGGGTTAATGAGCAGTACTTC. Encoded protein: CATGVNEQYF.

The chain recombines TRBV20-1 with TRBJ2-2; 9 bases align to TRBD1. Germline values: CDR1 DFQATT, CDR2 SNEGSKA (reference sequence). The CDR3 spans 14 residues. V dropped 2 bases and J dropped 7; count of bases not matched to a gene: 5. As DNA, the CDR3 is TGCAGTGCTAGACCCGGACAGGGGATCGGGGAGCTGTTTTTT. Amino acid sequence: CSARPGQGIGELFF.

On this clonotype itself: The germline gene is not matched at one end of the junction; a read error may be the cause. V gene TRBV6-1 combines with J gene TRBJ1-2; 7 positions match TRBD1. CDR1 and CDR2 from the germline V gene are MNHNS and SASEGT. The CDR3 covers 13 residues. In nucleotides, the CDR3 is TGTGTCAGCACTTATGGACAGGAGTATGGCTACACCTTC. Residues: CVSTYGQEYGYTF.

The chain links TRBV24-1 to TRBJ2-1; D gene ambiguous. Germline V gene lookup returns CDR1 KGHDR and CDR2 SFDVKD. The CDR3 has 14 amino acids. V was shortened by 5 bases and J by 0 bases, with 7 bases between the two germline ends. The CDR3 DNA reads TGTGCCACCAGTGGGGTAAACTCCTACAATGAGCAGTTCTTC. Protein sequence: CATSGVNSYNEQFF.

This clonotype was seen only a few times. This chain connects TRBV7-8 to TRBJ2-7; D is perhaps TRBD1 (8 bases). Germline-derived CDR1 and CDR2 are SGHVS and FQNEAQ. The CDR3 sequence is 16 residues long. V lost 5 bases and J lost 0, with 17 bases in between. For the CDR3, the DNA is TGTGCCAGCAGCCCATCAGGGGGCGGGAGCTCCTACGAGCAGTACTTC. This encodes CASSPSGGGSSYEQYF.

The J gene is TRBJ2-6, the V gene TRBV2, with D perhaps TRBD1 or TRBD2 (5 bases each). The ends were cut back, 7 bases at V and 0 bases at J, with 25 bases in the middle. CDR1 is SNHLY and CDR2 is FYNNEI in the germline V gene. CDR3 length equals 20 residues. CDR3 in amino acids: CASNPSFPGRASSGANVLTF. CDR3 nucleotide sequence: TGTGCCAGCAACCCGAGTTTTCCGGGACGAGCGTCCTCTGGGGCCAACGTCCTGACTTTC.

Only a few counts were recorded for this clonotype. The chain is built from TRBV6-6 and TRBJ2-7, with 8 bases that match TRBD1. The J call is doubtful: the DNA matches TRBJ2-5 better. This CDR3 is 15 amino acids long. The germline V gene has CDR1 MNHNY and CDR2 SVGAGI (reference sequence). CDR3 nucleotide sequence: TGTGCCAGCAGCCCCAGGGGGCGAACGGGAGAGACCCAGTACTTC. Translation: CASSPRGRTGETQYF.

The genes are TRBV3-1 and TRBJ1-5; tentative D call: TRBD1 (5 bases). Trimming removed 0 bases at V and 6 bases at J, with 9 bases between. The germline V gene encodes CDR1 LGHDT and CDR2 YNNKEL (reference sequence). The CDR3 is made up of 14 amino acids. The CDR3 here is CASSQDGAGQPQHF. CDR3 nucleotide sequence: TGTGCCAGCAGCCAAGACGGGGCTGGTCAGCCCCAGCATTTT.

The rearrangement joins TRBV24-1 to TRBJ2-5; 8 nucleotides match TRBD1. The CDR3 spans 15 residues. The germline CDR1 and CDR2 sequences are KGHDR and SFDVKD. Trimming took 2 bases from V and 5 from J; bases not matched to a gene: 6. This CDR3 is CATSDSRTGTETQYF. The DNA for the CDR3 is TGTGCCACCAGTGATTCGAGGACAGGGACGGAGACCCAGTACTTC.

This clonotype has a handful of counts. The chain links TRBV20-1 to TRBJ2-1; either TRBD1 or TRBD2 may fit D (6 bases each). The germline V and J ends were trimmed by 7 bases and 5 bases, with 21 bases remaining between them. CDR1 and CDR2 (germline): DFQATT, SNEGSKA (reference sequence). The CDR3 runs to 15 residues. CDR3 residues: CSVRILGGLNNEQFF. CDR3 nucleotides: TGCAGTGTACGGATTCTAGGGGGACTGAACAATGAGCAGTTCTTC.

V is TRBV12-5 and J is TRBJ1-2, with a weak D call TRBD1 (6 bases). Germline loops: CDR1 LGHNT, CDR2 FRNRAP. V lost 3 bases and J lost 10, with 12 bases in between. The CDR3 is made up of 12 amino acids. The CDR3: CASGFVGGPYTF. CDR3 sequence (DNA): TGTGCTAGTGGTTTCGTAGGGGGACCCTACACCTTC.

The rearrangement joins TRBV20-1 to TRBJ2-1, with 11 positions matching TRBD2. This CDR3 is built from 16 residues. Germline CDR1 DFQATT, CDR2 SNEGSKA (reference sequence). Germline trimming cut 6 bases from V and 10 bases from J; bases unmatched to any gene: 17. CDR3 DNA: TGCAGTGCCAACCCCCAGGGACTAGCGGTTCGGGGGGAGCAGTTCTTC. Translation: CSANPQGLAVRGEQFF.

This rearrangement joins TRBV6-6 to TRBJ1-5, with TRBD1 matching 7 bases. V gave up 3 bases and J gave up 6 bases; unmatched junction bases: 8. This CDR3 is 15 amino acids long. Germline CDR1 reads MNHNY; CDR2 reads SVGAGI (reference sequence). Here the CDR3 DNA reads TGTGCCAGCAGTTATCGAGGGGCAGGGGGTCAGCCCCAGCATTTT. Its translation: CASSYRGAGGQPQHF.

V usage is TRBV28 and J usage is TRBJ2-4; 8 positions agree with TRBD1. The closer fit of TRBJ2-7 to the DNA end suggests the J call may be wrong. CDR3 length: 14 residues. The germline V gene encodes CDR1 MDHEN and CDR2 SYDVKM. The CDR3 region is CASRPGGALYEQYF. CDR3 in DNA: TGTGCCAGCAGACCAGGGGGCGCGTTATACGAGCAGTACTTC.